Listed below are T cell receptor beta chains from one sample, sequenced in a study of T cell repertoires in cytomegalovirus infection. Which antigens these TCRs recognize remains unknown. TCRdb reanalysed the reads using MiXCR and keeps one entry per CDR3 protein. The sample has around 230,000 distinct CDR3 sequences, less than 50% seen once. The material sequenced was CD8+ T cells from cultured PBMCs, taken from culture after CMV antigen stimulation. The receptors here all came from a human donor in good health (CMV status not recorded). Some clones in this sample may be carry-over from other donors' samples. The CDR3 runs from the conserved cysteine through the conserved F or W. Fields, in order: D gene, clone size, V gene, J gene, CDR3 protein, CDR3 DNA. D genes are given only for firm matches. A row's size may be missing; if present it is once, few, many or a size class.

D gene: .
clone size: .
V gene: TRBV2
J gene: TRBJ2-1
CDR3 protein: CASRNRLSPFF
CDR3 DNA: TGTGCCAGCAGGAACAGGCTATCTCCGTTCTTC

D gene: TRBD2
clone size: few
V gene: TRBV7-8
J gene: TRBJ2-3
CDR3 protein: CASSLGLAGGFPDTQYF
CDR3 DNA: TGTGCCAGCAGCTTAGGGCTAGCGGGAGGGTTTCCAGATACGCAGTATTTT

D gene: .
clone size: many
V gene: TRBV7-8
J gene: TRBJ1-2
CDR3 protein: CASSPLTSGTGYGYTF
CDR3 DNA: TGTGCCAGCAGCCCCCTTACATCGGGGACGGGCTATGGCTACACCTTC

D gene: .
clone size: few
V gene: TRBV7-9
J gene: TRBJ2-7
CDR3 protein: CASSLAQYSSYEQYF
CDR3 DNA: TGTGCCAGCAGCTTAGCACAGTACAGTTCCTACGAGCAGTACTTC

D gene: .
clone size: .
V gene: TRBV27
J gene: TRBJ1-6
CDR3 protein: CASSLRQPASPLHF
CDR3 DNA: TGTGCCAGCAGTTTACGGCAGCCTGCTTCACCCCTCCACTTT

D gene: .
clone size: .
V gene: TRBV24-1
J gene: TRBJ2-1
CDR3 protein: CATSDGGIRYEQFF
CDR3 DNA: TGTGCCACCAGTGATGGCGGGATTCGGTATGAGCAGTTCTTC

D gene: TRBD1
clone size: .
V gene: TRBV19
J gene: TRBJ2-1
CDR3 protein: CASTTGGNYNEQFF
CDR3 DNA: TGTGCCAGTACAACAGGGGGCAACTACAATGAGCAGTTCTTC

D gene: .
clone size: .
V gene: TRBV7-8
J gene: TRBJ2-7
CDR3 protein: CASSPHRYEQYF
CDR3 DNA: TGTGCCAGCAGCCCTCACAGGTACGAGCAGTACTTC

D gene: TRBD1
clone size: .
V gene: TRBV6-2/TRBV6-3
J gene: TRBJ1-2
CDR3 protein: CASSYLGQGYGYTF
CDR3 DNA: TGTGCCAGCAGTTACCTGGGACAGGGTTATGGCTACACCTTC

D gene: TRBD2
clone size: .
V gene: TRBV29-1
J gene: TRBJ2-7
CDR3 protein: CSVETSGELSYEQYF
CDR3 DNA: TGCAGCGTTGAAACTAGCGGGGAGTTATCCTACGAGCAGTACTTC

D gene: TRBD1
clone size: many
V gene: TRBV7-7
J gene: TRBJ2-1
CDR3 protein: CASSLDRAYEQFF
CDR3 DNA: TGTGCTAGCAGCCTAGACAGGGCATATGAGCAGTTCTTC

D gene: .
clone size: .
V gene: TRBV12-3/TRBV12-4
J gene: TRBJ1-5
CDR3 protein: CASSLGSGLAQPQHF
CDR3 DNA: TGTGCCAGCAGTTTAGGTTCAGGGCTTGCTCAGCCCCAGCATTTT

D gene: .
clone size: few
V gene: TRBV12-5
J gene: TRBJ1-4
CDR3 protein: CASGPGQNEKLFF
CDR3 DNA: TGTGCTAGTGGTCCCGGACAGAATGAAAAACTGTTTTTT

D gene: TRBD2
clone size: .
V gene: TRBV29-1
J gene: TRBJ2-1
CDR3 protein: CREEREGVGEQFF
CDR3 DNA: TGCAGGGAGGAGCGGGAGGGTGTTGGTGAGCAGTTCTTC

D gene: .
clone size: few
V gene: TRBV25-1
J gene: TRBJ1-2
CDR3 protein: CASSESPPNGYTF
CDR3 DNA: TGTGCCAGCAGTGAATCGCCCCCAAATGGCTACACCTTC

D gene: .
clone size: .
V gene: TRBV2
J gene: TRBJ1-1
CDR3 protein: CASSVALLNTEAFF
CDR3 DNA: TGTGCCAGCAGTGTAGCACTCCTGAACACTGAAGCTTTCTTT

D gene: TRBD2
clone size: once
V gene: TRBV6-1
J gene: TRBJ2-2
CDR3 protein: CASSESGLAGPNTGELFF
CDR3 DNA: TGTGCCAGCAGTGAATCCGGACTAGCGGGACCGAACACCGGGGAGCTGTTTTTT

D gene: .
clone size: few
V gene: TRBV7-9
J gene: TRBJ2-3
CDR3 protein: CATAPEGVADTQYF
CDR3 DNA: TGTGCCACAGCTCCCGAGGGAGTGGCAGATACGCAGTATTTT

D gene: .
clone size: few
V gene: TRBV6-5
J gene: TRBJ2-7
CDR3 protein: CASSYSIGQSSYEQYF
CDR3 DNA: TGTGCCAGCAGTTACTCGATCGGACAGAGCTCCTACGAGCAGTACTTC

D gene: .
clone size: many
V gene: TRBV7-8
J gene: TRBJ2-5
CDR3 protein: CASSPPTGLKETQYF
CDR3 DNA: TGTGCCAGCAGCCCCCCGACAGGTCTGAAAGAGACCCAGTACTTC

D gene: .
clone size: .
V gene: TRBV12-3/TRBV12-4
J gene: TRBJ1-5
CDR3 protein: CASSFVGNQPQHF
CDR3 DNA: TGTGCCAGCAGTTTTGTAGGGAATCAGCCCCAGCATTTT

D gene: .
clone size: few
V gene: TRBV27
J gene: TRBJ2-7
CDR3 protein: CASSLFPHAGFPYEQYF
CDR3 DNA: TGTGCCAGCAGTTTATTCCCACATGCGGGATTCCCCTACGAGCAGTACTTC

D gene: TRBD2
clone size: once
V gene: TRBV24-1
J gene: TRBJ2-1
CDR3 protein: CATHGPSPLAGVDEQFF
CDR3 DNA: TGTGCCACCCATGGACCCTCCCCACTAGCGGGAGTCGATGAGCAGTTCTTC

D gene: .
clone size: .
V gene: TRBV6-2/TRBV6-3
J gene: TRBJ2-1
CDR3 protein: CASSYSPDTSYNEQFF
CDR3 DNA: TGTGCCAGCAGTTACTCGCCGGATACCTCCTACAATGAGCAGTTCTTC

D gene: TRBD1
clone size: few
V gene: TRBV7-4
J gene: TRBJ1-5
CDR3 protein: CASSLAGTGHQPQHF
CDR3 DNA: TGTGCCAGCAGCTTAGCGGGGACAGGGCACCAGCCCCAGCATTTT

D gene: .
clone size: .
V gene: TRBV12-3/TRBV12-4
J gene: TRBJ1-2
CDR3 protein: CASSLGPVYGYTF
CDR3 DNA: TGTGCCAGCAGTTTAGGCCCTGTCTATGGCTACACCTTC

D gene: TRBD1
clone size: .
V gene: TRBV24-1
J gene: TRBJ2-4
CDR3 protein: CATSEPRQGRGNIQYF
CDR3 DNA: TGTGCCACCAGTGAACCTAGACAGGGGAGAGGAAACATTCAGTACTTC

D gene: TRBD2
clone size: .
V gene: TRBV11-2
J gene: TRBJ2-5
CDR3 protein: CASSLEGGGAGETQYF
CDR3 DNA: TGTGCCAGCAGCTTAGAAGGCGGGGGGGCAGGAGAGACCCAGTACTTC

D gene: TRBD1
clone size: .
V gene: TRBV27
J gene: TRBJ2-7
CDR3 protein: CASSFRGQGNEQYF
CDR3 DNA: TGTGCCAGCAGTTTCAGGGGACAGGGGAACGAGCAGTACTTC

D gene: .
clone size: .
V gene: TRBV12-3/TRBV12-4
J gene: TRBJ2-2
CDR3 protein: CASRSRAVDTGELFF
CDR3 DNA: TGTGCCAGCAGATCCCGGGCCGTTGACACCGGGGAGCTGTTTTTT

D gene: .
clone size: .
V gene: TRBV9
J gene: TRBJ2-6
CDR3 protein: CASRGEHSGANVLTF
CDR3 DNA: TGTGCCAGCAGAGGGGAACACTCTGGGGCCAACGTCCTGACTTTC

D gene: .
clone size: .
V gene: TRBV28
J gene: TRBJ2-2
CDR3 protein: CAIGTLRAGTGELFF
CDR3 DNA: TGTGCCATTGGGACCCTCAGAGCAGGCACCGGGGAGCTGTTTTTT

D gene: .
clone size: .
V gene: TRBV7-9
J gene: TRBJ2-7
CDR3 protein: CASSRPWDEQYF
CDR3 DNA: TGTGCCAGCAGCCGACCGTGGGACGAGCAGTACTTC

D gene: .
clone size: .
V gene: TRBV5-6
J gene: TRBJ2-5
CDR3 protein: CASRGWVESQETQYF
CDR3 DNA: TGTGCCAGCAGGGGGTGGGTGGAGAGTCAAGAGACCCAGTACTTC

D gene: .
clone size: few
V gene: TRBV27
J gene: TRBJ1-4
CDR3 protein: CASSHGGPNEKLFF
CDR3 DNA: TGTGCCAGCAGTCACGGAGGGCCTAATGAAAAACTGTTTTTT

D gene: TRBD1
clone size: few
V gene: TRBV7-8
J gene: TRBJ1-2
CDR3 protein: CASSFDRGLGRGYTF
CDR3 DNA: TGTGCCAGCAGCTTCGACAGGGGGCTCGGTCGAGGCTACACCTTC

D gene: .
clone size: .
V gene: TRBV4-2
J gene: TRBJ2-7
CDR3 protein: CASSEDLTGKSSYEQYF
CDR3 DNA: TGTGCCAGCAGCGAAGATCTAACAGGGAAGAGCTCCTACGAGCAGTACTTC

D gene: .
clone size: .
V gene: TRBV27
J gene: TRBJ2-3
CDR3 protein: CASSSDDTQYF
CDR3 DNA: TGTGCCAGCAGTTCAGACGATACGCAGTATTTT

D gene: .
clone size: few
V gene: TRBV6-5
J gene: TRBJ2-3
CDR3 protein: CASSYSPGMHQPDTQYF
CDR3 DNA: TGTGCCAGCAGTTACTCCCCAGGAATGCACCAACCAGATACGCAGTATTTT

D gene: .
clone size: .
V gene: TRBV27
J gene: TRBJ1-5
CDR3 protein: CASSLTGAGNQPQHF
CDR3 DNA: TGTGCCAGCAGTCTGACGGGGGCGGGCAATCAGCCCCAGCATTTT